This section outlines one T cell receptor (beta chain) sequence together with its context. Antigen: not known. The sample comes from a study of CXCR3-negative and CXCR3-positive naive CD8 T cells. Study-level findings and limits: Between one naive subset and the other, surface CD5 was comparable, and TCR strength was inferred from TRB CDR3 properties. Cryopreserved PBMCs had partly decreased CXCR3 expression; fresh PBMCs were used in most assays.

In preparing the TRB cDNA libraries, 5' RACE with UMI labels was used. TCRdb re-called the 5' RACE reads and catalogs CDR3 proteins one per entry, DNA excluded. The sample totals some 48,000 distinct CDR3 sequences. Those CD8+ T cells considered naive were CD45RO-CCR7+CD27+CD95-. The receptor comes from a human donor in good health. Some clones in this sample may be carry-over from other donors' samples. Material: naive CXCR3- CD8+ T cells from blood. Indicated subset: CD45RO-CCR7+CD27+CD95- naive CD8+ T cells lacking CXCR3 (TNR3-).

The CDR3 is CSVGGGSYNEQFF. The V gene is TRBV29-1, the J gene TRBJ2-1. CDR1 SQVTM and CDR2 ANQGSEA come from the germline V gene. The CDR3 has 13 residues.